The clone carrying this TCR beta chain appeared a few times. What it binds is not known. V lost 3 bases, J lost 5 bases, and 5 bases lay in between. Germline V lookup: CDR1 SGHAT, CDR2 FQNNGV. The CDR3 consists of 12 residues. Sequencing used immunoSEQ multiplex PCR; TCRdb keeps in-frame clones, though not all of them. The data hold roughly 53,000 clones, with 65% to 85% observed a single time. The data stem from a study of T cells in localized non-small cell lung cancer. Study conclusions and caveats: Appearance in adjacent lung was seen for a median around 60 of the top 100 tumor clones. Uninvolved adjacent lung showed peak T cell clonality, exceeding tumor. Higher adjacent-lung clonality was associated with shorter survival.

This sample comprised peripheral blood mononuclear cells, obtained before any cancer treatment. This rearrangement joins TRBV11-2 to TRBJ2-1; D not certain. This receptor was identified in a man between 40 and 70 years old with stage III lung adenocarcinoma. In nucleotides, the CDR3 is TGTGCCAGCAGCTTTCCCGACAATGAGCAGTTCTTC. Encoded protein: CASSFPDNEQFF.